This T cell receptor beta chain was captured in a study of control samples from healthy donors and cancer patients. Assay used: immunoSEQ multiplex PCR; TCRdb lists only in-frame clones, some missing. The sample lists approximately 150,000 clones, about nine tenths occurring once. This sequence originates from a man aged 30 to 45 in good health. Sequencing used blood.

The CDR3 sequence is CASTDSSKIGNQPQHF. The CDR3, as DNA: TGTGCCAGCACGGACAGTTCTAAAATCGGCAATCAGCCCCAGCATTTT. The chain employs TRBV2 and TRBJ1-5; perhaps TRBD1 as D (6 bases). Trimming shortened V by 7 bases and J by 2 bases, and 18 bases separated the two germline ends. Germline lookup yields CDR1 SNHLY and CDR2 FYNNEI. The CDR3 spans 16 residues.